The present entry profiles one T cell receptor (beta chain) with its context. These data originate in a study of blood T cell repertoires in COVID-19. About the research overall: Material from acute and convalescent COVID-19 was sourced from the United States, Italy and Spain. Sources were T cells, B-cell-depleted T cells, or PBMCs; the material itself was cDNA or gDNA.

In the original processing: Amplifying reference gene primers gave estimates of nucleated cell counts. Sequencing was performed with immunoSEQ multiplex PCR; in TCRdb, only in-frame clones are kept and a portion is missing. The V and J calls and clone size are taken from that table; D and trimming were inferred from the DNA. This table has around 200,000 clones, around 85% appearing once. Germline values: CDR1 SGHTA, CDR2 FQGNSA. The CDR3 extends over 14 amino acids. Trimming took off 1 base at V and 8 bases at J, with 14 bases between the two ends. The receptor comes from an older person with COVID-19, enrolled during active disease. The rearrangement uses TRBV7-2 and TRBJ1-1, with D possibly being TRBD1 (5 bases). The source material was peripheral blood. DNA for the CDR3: TGTGCCAGCAGCTTAGAGGTTACTCGACAGGAAGCTTTCTTT. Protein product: CASSLEVTRQEAFF.